This entry describes one TCR beta chain. The sample is drawn from a study of blood T cells in healthy people across ages. The CDR3 spans 18 residues. Germline CDR1 and CDR2: SGDLS and YYNGEE. J lost 3 bases, V lost 4 bases, and 15 bases had no gene match. A second about 6 to 12 cycle PCR used barcoded and J-beta primers. TCRdb used MiXCR to reprocess the 5' RACE reads, holding one entry per CDR3 protein. Among about 730,000 distinct CDR3 sequences listed, more than 40% were seen once. This sequence was found in a woman aged 55 to 70 in good health. The chain carries TRBV9 and TRBJ2-3; 9 positions match TRBD2. Sample: blood. The CDR3, as DNA: TGTGCCAGCAGCCCCTTCGCAGGTGGCGGGGGGGGTACAGATACGCAGTATTTT. Protein: CASSPFAGGGGGTDTQYF.